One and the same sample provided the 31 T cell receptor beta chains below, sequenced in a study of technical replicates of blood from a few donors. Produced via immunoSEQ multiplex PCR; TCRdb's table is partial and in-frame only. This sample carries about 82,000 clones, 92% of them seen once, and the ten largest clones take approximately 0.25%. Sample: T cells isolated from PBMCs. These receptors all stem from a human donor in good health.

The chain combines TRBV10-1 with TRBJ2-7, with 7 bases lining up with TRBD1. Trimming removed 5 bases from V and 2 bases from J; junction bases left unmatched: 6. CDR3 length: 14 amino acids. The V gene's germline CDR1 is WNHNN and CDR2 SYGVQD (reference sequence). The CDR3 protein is CASSPLQGTYEQYF. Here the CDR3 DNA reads TGCGCCAGCAGTCCCCTACAGGGGACCTACGAGCAGTACTTC.

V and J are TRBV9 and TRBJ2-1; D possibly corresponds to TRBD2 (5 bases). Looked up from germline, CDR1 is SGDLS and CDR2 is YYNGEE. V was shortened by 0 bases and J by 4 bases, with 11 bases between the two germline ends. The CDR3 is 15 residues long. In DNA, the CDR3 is TGTGCCAGCAGCGTAGAGGGAGATGGATACAATGAGCAGTTCTTC. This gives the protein CASSVEGDGYNEQFF.

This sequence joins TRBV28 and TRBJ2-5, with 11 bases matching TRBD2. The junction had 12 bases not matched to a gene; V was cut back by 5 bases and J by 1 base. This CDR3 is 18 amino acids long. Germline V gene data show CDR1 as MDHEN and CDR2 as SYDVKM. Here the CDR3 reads CASSPDSGRAFFQETQYF. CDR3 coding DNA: TGTGCCAGCAGTCCTGATAGCGGGAGGGCCTTTTTCCAAGAGACCCAGTACTTC.

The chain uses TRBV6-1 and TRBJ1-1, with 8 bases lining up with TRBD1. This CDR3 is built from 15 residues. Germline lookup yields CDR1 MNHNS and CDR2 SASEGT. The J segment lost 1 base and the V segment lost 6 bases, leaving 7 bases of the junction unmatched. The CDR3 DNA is TGTGCCAGCAGAAGAAAGGGACAGGAGAACACTGAAGCTTTCTTT. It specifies CASRRKGQENTEAFF.

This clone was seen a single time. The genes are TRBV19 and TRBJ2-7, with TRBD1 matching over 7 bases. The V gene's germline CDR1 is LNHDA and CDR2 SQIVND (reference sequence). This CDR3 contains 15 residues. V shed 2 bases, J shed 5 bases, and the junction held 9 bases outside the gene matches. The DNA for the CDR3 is TGTGCCAGTAGTATATATGGGACAGTCGTCAACGAGCAGTACTTC. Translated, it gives CASSIYGTVVNEQYF. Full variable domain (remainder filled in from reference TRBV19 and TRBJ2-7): DGGITQSPKYLFRKEGQNVTLSCEQNLNHDAMYWYRQDPGQGLRLIYYSQIVNDFQKGDIAEGYSVSREKKESFPLTVTSAQKNPTAFYLCASSIYGTVVNEQYFGPGTRLTVT.

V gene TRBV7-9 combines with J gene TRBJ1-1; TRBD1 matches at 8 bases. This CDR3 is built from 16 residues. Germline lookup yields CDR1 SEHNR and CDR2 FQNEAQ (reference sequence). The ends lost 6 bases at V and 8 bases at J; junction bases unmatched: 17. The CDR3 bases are TGTGCCAGCAGTTTACCCTACGGGACAGGAGTTTTGGAAGCTTTCTTT. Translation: CASSLPYGTGVLEAFF.

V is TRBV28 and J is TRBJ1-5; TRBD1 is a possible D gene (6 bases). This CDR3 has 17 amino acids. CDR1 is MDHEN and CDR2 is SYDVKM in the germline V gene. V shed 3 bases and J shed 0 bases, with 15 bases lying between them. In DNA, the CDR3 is TGTGCCAGCAGTTTGCGACGGGGGGGCCCTAGCAATCAGCCCCAGCATTTT. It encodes CASSLRRGGPSNQPQHF.

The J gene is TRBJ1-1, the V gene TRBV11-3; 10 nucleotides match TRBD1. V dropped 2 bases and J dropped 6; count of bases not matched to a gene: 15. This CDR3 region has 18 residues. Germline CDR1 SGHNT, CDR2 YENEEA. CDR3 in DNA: TGTGCCAGCAGCTTATCCGGTCCCTGGACAGGGGGAAGCTCTGAAGCTTTCTTT. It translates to CASSLSGPWTGGSSEAFF.

In DNA, the CDR3 is TGTGCCAGCAGTGACGGGGGGGCCTCCCAAGCTTTCTTT. This codes for CASSDGGASQAFF. The genes are TRBV6-4 and TRBJ1-1, with D possibly matching TRBD1 (6 bases). This CDR3 comprises 13 residues. V was trimmed by 2 bases and J by 9 bases, leaving 13 bases between them. Germline V gene sequence: CDR1 MRHNA, CDR2 SNTAGT.

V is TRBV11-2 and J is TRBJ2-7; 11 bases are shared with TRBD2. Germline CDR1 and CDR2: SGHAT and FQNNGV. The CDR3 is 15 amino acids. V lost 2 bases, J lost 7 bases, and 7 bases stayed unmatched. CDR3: CASSLLSGRAKEQYF. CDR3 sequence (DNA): TGTGCCAGCAGCTTACTTAGCGGGAGGGCTAAGGAGCAGTACTTC.

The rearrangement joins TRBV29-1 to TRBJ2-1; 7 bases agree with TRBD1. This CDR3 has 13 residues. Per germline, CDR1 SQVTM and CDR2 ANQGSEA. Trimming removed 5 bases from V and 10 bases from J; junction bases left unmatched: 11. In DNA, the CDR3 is TGCAGCGTTAGGGGGCAGACCGCCGAGGAGCAGTTCTTC. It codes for CSVRGQTAEEQFF.

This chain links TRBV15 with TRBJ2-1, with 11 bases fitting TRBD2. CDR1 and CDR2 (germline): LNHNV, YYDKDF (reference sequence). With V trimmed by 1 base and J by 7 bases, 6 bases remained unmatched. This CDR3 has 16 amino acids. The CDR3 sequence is CATSRGGSGRVNEQFF. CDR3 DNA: TGTGCCACCAGCAGAGGGGGTAGCGGGAGGGTGAATGAGCAGTTCTTC.

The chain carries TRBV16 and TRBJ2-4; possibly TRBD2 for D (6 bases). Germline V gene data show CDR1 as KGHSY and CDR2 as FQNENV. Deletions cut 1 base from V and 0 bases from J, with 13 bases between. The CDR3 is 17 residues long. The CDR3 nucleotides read TGTGCCAGCAGCCAATGGAGGGACGGGATAGCCAAAAACATTCAGTACTTC. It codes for CASSQWRDGIAKNIQYF.

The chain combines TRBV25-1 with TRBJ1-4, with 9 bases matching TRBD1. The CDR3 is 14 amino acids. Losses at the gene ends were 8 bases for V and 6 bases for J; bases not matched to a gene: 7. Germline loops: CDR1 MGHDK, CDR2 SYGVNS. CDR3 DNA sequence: TGTGCCAGCGGACGGACAGGGGATTATGAAAAACTGTTTTTT. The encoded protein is CASGRTGDYEKLFF.

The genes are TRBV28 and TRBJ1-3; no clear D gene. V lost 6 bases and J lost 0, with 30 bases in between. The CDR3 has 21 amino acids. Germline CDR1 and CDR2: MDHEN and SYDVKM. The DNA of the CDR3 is TGTGCCAGCAGCTCCCCGGCCGCCGTGGGTGGAGGACCCCTCTCTGGAAACACCATATATTTT. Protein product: CASSSPAAVGGGPLSGNTIYF.

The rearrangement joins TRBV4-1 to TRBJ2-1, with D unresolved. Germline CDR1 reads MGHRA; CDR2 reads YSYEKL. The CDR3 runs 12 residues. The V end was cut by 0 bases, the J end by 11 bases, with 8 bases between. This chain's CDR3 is CASSQEASKQFF. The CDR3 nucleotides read TGCGCCAGCAGCCAAGAAGCCTCTAAGCAGTTCTTC.

As DNA, the CDR3 is TGTGCCAGCAGCCCATTAGCGGGGGGGCTAGATACGCAGTATTTT. Residues: CASSPLAGGLDTQYF. The V gene is TRBV7-3, the J gene TRBJ2-3, with 11 bases fitting TRBD2. After removal of 5 bases from V and 5 bases from J, the junction contained 6 bases not matched to a gene. The CDR3 totals 15 residues. The germline V gene has CDR1 SGHTA and CDR2 FQGTGA.

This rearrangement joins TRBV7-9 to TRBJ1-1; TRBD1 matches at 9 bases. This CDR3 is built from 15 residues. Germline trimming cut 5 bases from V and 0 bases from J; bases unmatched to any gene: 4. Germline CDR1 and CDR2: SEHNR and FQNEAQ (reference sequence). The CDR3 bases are TGTGCCAGCAGCCAGGGACAGGGCTTGAACACTGAAGCTTTCTTT. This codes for CASSQGQGLNTEAFF.

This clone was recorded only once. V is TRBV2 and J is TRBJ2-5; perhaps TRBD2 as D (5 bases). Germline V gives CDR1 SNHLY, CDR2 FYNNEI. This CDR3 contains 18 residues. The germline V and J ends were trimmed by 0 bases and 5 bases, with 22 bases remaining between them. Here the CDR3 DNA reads TGTGCCAGCAGTGAAGCTTCCCGGGTTTTTCCGGGGATGGAGACCCAGTACTTC. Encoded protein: CASSEASRVFPGMETQYF.

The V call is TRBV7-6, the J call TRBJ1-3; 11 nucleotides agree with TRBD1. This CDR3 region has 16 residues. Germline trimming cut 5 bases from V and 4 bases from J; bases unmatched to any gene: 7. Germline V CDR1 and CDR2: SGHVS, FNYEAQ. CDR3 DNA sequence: TGTGCCAGCAGCCACGGACAGGGGGCGGAAGGAAACACCATATATTTT. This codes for CASSHGQGAEGNTIYF.

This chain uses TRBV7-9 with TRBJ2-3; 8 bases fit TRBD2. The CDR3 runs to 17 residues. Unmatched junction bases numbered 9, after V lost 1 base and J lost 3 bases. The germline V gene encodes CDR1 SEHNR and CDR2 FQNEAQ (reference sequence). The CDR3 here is CASSLVVQGGRTDTQYF. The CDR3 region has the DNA TGTGCCAGCAGCTTAGTGGTTCAGGGCGGGAGGACAGATACGCAGTATTTT.

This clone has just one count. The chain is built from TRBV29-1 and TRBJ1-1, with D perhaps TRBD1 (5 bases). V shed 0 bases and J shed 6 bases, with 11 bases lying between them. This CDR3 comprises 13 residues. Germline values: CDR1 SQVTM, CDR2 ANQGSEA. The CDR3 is CSVEEGPLAEAFF. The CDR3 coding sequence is TGCAGCGTTGAAGAGGGGCCCCTCGCTGAAGCTTTCTTT.

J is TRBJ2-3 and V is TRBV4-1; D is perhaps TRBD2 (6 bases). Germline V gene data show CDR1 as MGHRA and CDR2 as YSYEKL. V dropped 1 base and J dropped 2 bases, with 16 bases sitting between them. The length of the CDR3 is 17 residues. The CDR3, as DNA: TGCGCCAGCAGCCAAGTCGCCCTAGCGAGTTTCACAGATACGCAGTATTTT. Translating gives CASSQVALASFTDTQYF.

CDR3 coding DNA: TGTGCCAGCAGCCTGGGACTAGCGGGAGCCACAGATACGCAGTATTTT. Translated: CASSLGLAGATDTQYF. The chain is built from TRBV7-8 and TRBJ2-3, with 14 bases matching TRBD2. The CDR3 loop spans 16 amino acids. The germline V gene encodes CDR1 SGHVS and CDR2 FQNEAQ. J was trimmed by 2 bases and V by 5 bases; bases with no gene match: 3.

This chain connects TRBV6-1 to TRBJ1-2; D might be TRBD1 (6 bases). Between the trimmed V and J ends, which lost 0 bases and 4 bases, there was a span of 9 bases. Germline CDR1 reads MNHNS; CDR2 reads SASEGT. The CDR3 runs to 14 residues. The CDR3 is CASSEALRGYGYTF. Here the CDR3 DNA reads TGTGCCAGCAGTGAAGCGCTCAGGGGCTATGGCTACACCTTC.

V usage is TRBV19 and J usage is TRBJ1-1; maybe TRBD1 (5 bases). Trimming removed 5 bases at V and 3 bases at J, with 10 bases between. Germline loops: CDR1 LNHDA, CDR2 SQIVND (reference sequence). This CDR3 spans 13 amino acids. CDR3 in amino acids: CASSPGRDTEAFF. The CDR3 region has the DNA TGTGCCAGTAGTCCAGGCAGGGACACTGAAGCTTTCTTT.

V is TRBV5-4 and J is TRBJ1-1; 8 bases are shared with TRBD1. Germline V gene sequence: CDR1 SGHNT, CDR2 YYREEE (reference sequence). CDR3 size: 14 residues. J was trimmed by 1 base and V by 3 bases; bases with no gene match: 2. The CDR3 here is CASSYDRGNTEAFF. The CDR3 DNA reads TGTGCCAGCAGCTACGACAGGGGGAACACTGAAGCTTTCTTT. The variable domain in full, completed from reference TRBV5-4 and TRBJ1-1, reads ETGVTQSPTHLIKTRGQQVTLRCSSQSGHNTVSWYQQALGQGPQFIFQYYREEENGRGNFPPRFSGLQFPNYSSELNVNALELDDSALYLCASSYDRGNTEAFFGQGTRLTVV.

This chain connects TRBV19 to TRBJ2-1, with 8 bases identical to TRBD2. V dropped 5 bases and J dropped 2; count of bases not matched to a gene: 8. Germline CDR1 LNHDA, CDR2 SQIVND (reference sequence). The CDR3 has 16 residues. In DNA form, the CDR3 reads TGTGCCAGTAGTCTCGAACTAGCGGAGACCTACAATGAGCAGTTCTTC. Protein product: CASSLELAETYNEQFF.

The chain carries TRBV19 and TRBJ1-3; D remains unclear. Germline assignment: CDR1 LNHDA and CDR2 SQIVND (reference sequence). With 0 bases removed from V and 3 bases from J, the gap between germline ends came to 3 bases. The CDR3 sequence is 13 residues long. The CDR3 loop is CASSIDLGNTIYF. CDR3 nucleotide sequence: TGTGCCAGTAGTATAGATCTTGGAAACACCATATATTTT.

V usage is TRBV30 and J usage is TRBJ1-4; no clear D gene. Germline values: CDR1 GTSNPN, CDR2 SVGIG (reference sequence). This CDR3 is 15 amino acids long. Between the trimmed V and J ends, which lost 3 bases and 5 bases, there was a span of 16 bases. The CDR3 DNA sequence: TGTGCCTGGAGGACAAAACCGGTTGGGAATGAAAAACTGTTTTTT. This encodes CAWRTKPVGNEKLFF.

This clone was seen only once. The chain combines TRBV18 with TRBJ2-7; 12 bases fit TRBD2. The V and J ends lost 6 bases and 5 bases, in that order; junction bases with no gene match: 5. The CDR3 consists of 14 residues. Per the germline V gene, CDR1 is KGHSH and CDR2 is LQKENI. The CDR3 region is CASSRLAGENEQYF. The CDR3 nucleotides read TGTGCCAGCTCCCGACTAGCGGGAGAGAACGAGCAGTACTTC.